These T cell receptor beta chains were read from a single sample in a study of blood T cell repertoires in COVID-19. Profiled with immunoSEQ multiplex PCR; TCRdb holds only in-frame clones, not every one. Of some 420,000 clones listed, 85% to 90% are singletons. Sequencing was done on a sample of PBMCs or T cells enriched from blood (not recorded which). Every receptor here comes from a man aged 25 to 45 who had recovered from COVID-19. Each CDR3 is given with its conserved first and last residue. The order of the fields is J gene, clone size, D gene, V gene, CDR3 protein, CDR3 DNA. The D gene is left open where the match is weak. Only some rows state a clone size, as once, few, many or a class for expanded clones.

j_call: TRBJ2-7
clone_size: .
d_call: TRBD2
v_call: TRBV19
cdr3_aa: CASGIAGGAYEQYF
cdr3_nt: TGTGCCAGTGGGATAGCGGGAGGCGCCTACGAGCAGTACTTC

j_call: TRBJ2-5
clone_size: .
d_call: .
v_call: TRBV29-1
cdr3_aa: CSALPEGGLETQYF
cdr3_nt: TGCAGCGCCCTGCCTGAAGGAGGGCTAGAGACCCAGTACTTC

j_call: TRBJ2-5
clone_size: .
d_call: TRBD2
v_call: TRBV2
cdr3_aa: CASSRTGLAGETQYF
cdr3_nt: TGTGCCAGCAGTAGGACGGGACTAGCAGGAGAGACCCAGTACTTC

j_call: TRBJ2-7
clone_size: .
d_call: TRBD1
v_call: TRBV7-2
cdr3_aa: CASSQGQGHEQYF
cdr3_nt: TGTGCCAGCAGCCAAGGACAGGGCCACGAGCAGTACTTC

j_call: TRBJ2-7
clone_size: .
d_call: TRBD2
v_call: TRBV7-6
cdr3_aa: CASSRAGRLYEQYF
cdr3_nt: TGTGCCAGCAGCCGAGCGGGACGACTCTACGAGCAGTACTTC

j_call: TRBJ1-2
clone_size: .
d_call: .
v_call: TRBV6-2/TRBV6-3
cdr3_aa: CASSYTGSNGYTF
cdr3_nt: TGTGCCAGCAGTTACACAGGGTCTAATGGCTACACCTTC

j_call: TRBJ2-1
clone_size: .
d_call: TRBD1
v_call: TRBV5-4
cdr3_aa: CASSSRGLNEQFF
cdr3_nt: TGTGCCAGCAGCTCCAGGGGGCTCAATGAGCAGTTCTTC

j_call: TRBJ2-1
clone_size: .
d_call: .
v_call: TRBV19
cdr3_aa: CASKEADMAYNEQFF
cdr3_nt: TGTGCCAGTAAAGAAGCGGATATGGCCTACAATGAGCAGTTCTTC

j_call: TRBJ1-2
clone_size: .
d_call: .
v_call: TRBV27
cdr3_aa: CASSLSARQNFYGYTF
cdr3_nt: TGTGCCAGCAGTTTATCGGCGCGGCAGAACTTCTATGGCTACACCTTC

j_call: TRBJ2-2
clone_size: few
d_call: .
v_call: TRBV19
cdr3_aa: CASKTGWGTGELFF
cdr3_nt: TGTGCCAGTAAAACAGGGTGGGGCACCGGGGAGCTGTTTTTT

j_call: TRBJ2-2
clone_size: .
d_call: .
v_call: TRBV10-3
cdr3_aa: CAISALAGTGELFF
cdr3_nt: TGTGCCATCAGTGCCCTAGCCGGGACCGGGGAGCTGTTTTTT

j_call: TRBJ1-1
clone_size: .
d_call: TRBD1
v_call: TRBV10-3
cdr3_aa: CAISKEPGQENTEAFF
cdr3_nt: TGTGCCATCAGTAAAGAACCGGGACAGGAGAACACTGAAGCTTTCTTT

j_call: TRBJ1-2
clone_size: few
d_call: TRBD1
v_call: TRBV9
cdr3_aa: CASSGDRDSGYTF
cdr3_nt: TGTGCCAGCAGCGGAGACAGGGACTCTGGCTACACCTTC

j_call: TRBJ2-3
clone_size: .
d_call: TRBD2
v_call: TRBV7-9
cdr3_aa: CAAADPGGSTDTQYF
cdr3_nt: TGTGCCGCAGCCGACCCGGGAGGGAGCACAGATACGCAGTATTTT

j_call: TRBJ1-3
clone_size: .
d_call: .
v_call: TRBV28
cdr3_aa: CASSLRGNTIYF
cdr3_nt: TGTGCCAGCAGCCTCAGAGGAAACACCATATATTTT

j_call: TRBJ2-2
clone_size: .
d_call: TRBD2
v_call: TRBV5-4
cdr3_aa: CASSPRLAGATGELFF
cdr3_nt: TGTGCCAGCAGCCCGAGACTAGCGGGAGCCACCGGGGAGCTGTTTTTT

j_call: TRBJ2-1
clone_size: once
d_call: TRBD1
v_call: TRBV12-3/TRBV12-4
cdr3_aa: CASSRTGGDEQFF
cdr3_nt: TGTGCCAGCAGCCGGACAGGGGGCGATGAGCAGTTCTTC

j_call: TRBJ1-6
clone_size: .
d_call: TRBD1
v_call: TRBV5-1
cdr3_aa: CASSRGTGGDSPLHF
cdr3_nt: TGCGCCAGCAGCCGGGGGACAGGGGGTGATTCACCCCTCCACTTT

j_call: TRBJ1-4
clone_size: .
d_call: .
v_call: TRBV7-2
cdr3_aa: CASSLVGRLGEKLFF
cdr3_nt: TGTGCCAGCAGCTTAGTGGGGAGGTTAGGTGAAAAACTGTTTTTT

j_call: TRBJ2-7
clone_size: .
d_call: .
v_call: TRBV7-8
cdr3_aa: CASSFRGSGEQYF
cdr3_nt: TGTGCCAGCAGCTTTAGGGGGTCTGGCGAGCAGTACTTC

j_call: TRBJ2-7
clone_size: .
d_call: TRBD1
v_call: TRBV28
cdr3_aa: CASSVGQTYEQYF
cdr3_nt: TGTGCCAGCAGTGTGGGACAGACCTACGAGCAGTACTTC

j_call: TRBJ2-7
clone_size: .
d_call: .
v_call: TRBV18
cdr3_aa: CASSPLTLAEQYF
cdr3_nt: TGTGCCAGCTCACCACTCACATTAGCTGAGCAGTACTTC

j_call: TRBJ1-6
clone_size: .
d_call: .
v_call: TRBV3-1/TRBV3-2
cdr3_aa: CASSYRQLMNSPLHF
cdr3_nt: TGTGCCAGCAGCTACAGACAGCTCATGAATTCACCCCTCCACTTT

j_call: TRBJ2-7
clone_size: once
d_call: .
v_call: TRBV4-1
cdr3_aa: CASSQAVAPTTYEQYF
cdr3_nt: TGCGCCAGCAGCCAAGCTGTGGCACCAACCACCTACGAGCAGTACTTC

j_call: TRBJ2-5
clone_size: few
d_call: .
v_call: TRBV18
cdr3_aa: CASSPTRQGETQYF
cdr3_nt: TGTGCCAGCTCACCTACCCGGCAGGGAGAGACCCAGTACTTC

j_call: TRBJ2-1
clone_size: .
d_call: .
v_call: TRBV30
cdr3_aa: CAWGGQNEQFF
cdr3_nt: TGTGCCTGGGGAGGACAGAATGAGCAGTTCTTC

j_call: TRBJ1-2
clone_size: .
d_call: TRBD1
v_call: TRBV18
cdr3_aa: CASSPLGQGEGYTF
cdr3_nt: TGTGCCAGCTCACCACTGGGACAGGGTGAAGGCTACACCTTC

j_call: TRBJ2-3
clone_size: .
d_call: .
v_call: TRBV16
cdr3_aa: CASSLLSDTQYF
cdr3_nt: TGTGCCAGCAGCCTCCTTTCCGATACGCAGTATTTT

j_call: TRBJ2-7
clone_size: .
d_call: .
v_call: TRBV27
cdr3_aa: CASSRSGSYEQYF
cdr3_nt: TGTGCCAGCAGCCGGTCGGGCTCCTACGAGCAGTACTTC

j_call: TRBJ1-1
clone_size: .
d_call: .
v_call: TRBV3-1/TRBV3-2
cdr3_aa: CASSQGTPNTEAFF
cdr3_nt: TGTGCCAGCAGCCAAGGGACACCGAACACTGAAGCTTTCTTT

j_call: TRBJ1-5
clone_size: .
d_call: .
v_call: TRBV19
cdr3_aa: CASSILGSLGNQPQHF
cdr3_nt: TGTGCCAGTAGTATTCTGGGCAGTTTAGGCAATCAGCCCCAGCATTTT

j_call: TRBJ1-1
clone_size: .
d_call: TRBD1
v_call: TRBV2
cdr3_aa: CASALGGTGGWNTEAFF
cdr3_nt: TGTGCCAGTGCTCTTGGAGGAACAGGGGGATGGAACACTGAAGCTTTCTTT

j_call: TRBJ2-1
clone_size: .
d_call: TRBD2
v_call: TRBV6-6
cdr3_aa: CASSPRLAGNNEQFF
cdr3_nt: TGTGCCAGCAGCCCGAGACTAGCGGGAAACAATGAGCAGTTCTTC

j_call: TRBJ2-3
clone_size: .
d_call: TRBD1
v_call: TRBV10-3
cdr3_aa: CAINNRDRDGTDTQYF
cdr3_nt: TGTGCCATCAACAACCGGGACAGGGACGGCACAGATACGCAGTATTTT

j_call: TRBJ1-6
clone_size: .
d_call: .
v_call: TRBV18
cdr3_aa: CASSPRGENSPLHF
cdr3_nt: TGTGCCAGCTCACCCAGGGGAGAGAATTCACCCCTCCACTTT

j_call: TRBJ2-7
clone_size: .
d_call: TRBD2
v_call: TRBV5-1
cdr3_aa: CASSLITSGDEQYF
cdr3_nt: TGCGCCAGCAGCTTGATTACTAGCGGCGACGAGCAGTACTTC

j_call: TRBJ1-1
clone_size: .
d_call: .
v_call: TRBV18
cdr3_aa: CASSQIQGNTEAFF
cdr3_nt: TGTGCCAGCTCACAAATCCAGGGGAACACTGAAGCTTTCTTT

j_call: TRBJ2-6
clone_size: .
d_call: .
v_call: TRBV7-6
cdr3_aa: CASRKGGSGANVLTF
cdr3_nt: TGTGCCAGCAGAAAAGGGGGCTCTGGGGCCAACGTCCTGACTTTC

j_call: TRBJ2-7
clone_size: once
d_call: .
v_call: TRBV13
cdr3_aa: CASSFGSETYEQYF
cdr3_nt: TGTGCCAGCAGCTTCGGTAGCGAAACTTACGAGCAGTACTTC

j_call: TRBJ1-5
clone_size: .
d_call: .
v_call: TRBV7-2
cdr3_aa: CASSSYRDQPQHF
cdr3_nt: TGTGCCAGCAGCTCCTACAGGGATCAGCCCCAGCATTTT

j_call: TRBJ2-2
clone_size: .
d_call: .
v_call: TRBV9
cdr3_aa: CASSVDRERTGELFF
cdr3_nt: TGTGCCAGCAGCGTAGACCGGGAGAGGACCGGGGAGCTGTTTTTT

j_call: TRBJ1-1
clone_size: .
d_call: .
v_call: TRBV11-1
cdr3_aa: CATSSGNTEAFF
cdr3_nt: TGTGCCACTTCTTCAGGTAACACTGAAGCTTTCTTT

j_call: TRBJ2-5
clone_size: .
d_call: .
v_call: TRBV7-9
cdr3_aa: CASSHGQRGETQYF
cdr3_nt: TGTGCCAGCAGCCACGGACAAAGGGGAGAGACCCAGTACTTC

j_call: TRBJ1-4
clone_size: .
d_call: .
v_call: TRBV4-1
cdr3_aa: CASSQERNEKLFF
cdr3_nt: TGCGCCAGCAGCCAAGAGAGGAATGAAAAACTGTTTTTT

j_call: TRBJ2-1
clone_size: .
d_call: TRBD1
v_call: TRBV7-9
cdr3_aa: CASSPGTGGYNEQFF
cdr3_nt: TGTGCCAGCAGCCCGGGGACAGGGGGCTACAATGAGCAGTTCTTC

j_call: TRBJ1-1
clone_size: .
d_call: .
v_call: TRBV12-3/TRBV12-4
cdr3_aa: CASSFWRGTEAFF
cdr3_nt: TGTGCCAGCAGTTTTTGGAGAGGCACTGAAGCTTTCTTT

j_call: TRBJ2-1
clone_size: .
d_call: TRBD1
v_call: TRBV2
cdr3_aa: CASSLGQANNEQFF
cdr3_nt: TGTGCCAGCAGCTTGGGACAGGCCAACAATGAGCAGTTCTTC

j_call: TRBJ1-6
clone_size: few
d_call: .
v_call: TRBV9
cdr3_aa: CASSVNSINSPLHF
cdr3_nt: TGTGCCAGCAGCGTTAACTCCATTAATTCACCCCTCCACTTT

j_call: TRBJ2-1
clone_size: once
d_call: .
v_call: TRBV27
cdr3_aa: CASSSDSGPWGVRGKFF
cdr3_nt: TGTGCCAGCAGTTCAGACTCCGGGCCCTGGGGTGTAAGAGGGAAGTTCTTC

j_call: TRBJ1-1
clone_size: .
d_call: .
v_call: TRBV5-8
cdr3_aa: CASSLGGVRTVEAFF
cdr3_nt: TGTGCCAGCAGCTTGGGGGGGGTTCGAACAGTTGAAGCTTTCTTT

j_call: TRBJ1-5
clone_size: .
d_call: .
v_call: TRBV2
cdr3_aa: CASRQEYQPQHF
cdr3_nt: TGTGCCAGTCGACAGGAGTATCAGCCCCAGCATTTT

j_call: TRBJ1-6
clone_size: .
d_call: TRBD1
v_call: TRBV3-1/TRBV3-2
cdr3_aa: CASNRQGRNSPLHF
cdr3_nt: TGTGCCAGCAACCGACAGGGTAGGAATTCACCCCTCCACTTT

j_call: TRBJ2-1
clone_size: .
d_call: TRBD2
v_call: TRBV7-2
cdr3_aa: CATATSGGTYNEQFF
cdr3_nt: TGTGCCACCGCCACTAGCGGGGGAACCTACAATGAGCAGTTCTTC

j_call: TRBJ1-1
clone_size: .
d_call: TRBD1
v_call: TRBV28
cdr3_aa: CASSLAVGQGAAFF
cdr3_nt: TGTGCCAGCAGTTTAGCCGTCGGACAGGGCGCAGCTTTCTTT

j_call: TRBJ2-7
clone_size: once
d_call: .
v_call: TRBV24-1
cdr3_aa: CATSDFGSEQYF
cdr3_nt: TGTGCCACCAGTGATTTTGGTAGCGAGCAGTACTTC

j_call: TRBJ2-1
clone_size: once
d_call: TRBD2
v_call: TRBV5-1
cdr3_aa: CASSLTSGITHEQFF
cdr3_nt: TGCGCCAGCAGCCTGACTAGCGGGATTACTCATGAGCAGTTCTTC

j_call: TRBJ1-2
clone_size: .
d_call: TRBD1
v_call: TRBV2
cdr3_aa: CASILQGASYGYTF
cdr3_nt: TGTGCCAGCATTCTACAGGGGGCGTCTTATGGCTACACCTTC

j_call: TRBJ1-5
clone_size: .
d_call: TRBD1
v_call: TRBV18
cdr3_aa: CASSPPDRYNQPQHF
cdr3_nt: TGTGCCAGCTCACCACCGGACAGGTACAATCAGCCCCAGCATTTT

j_call: TRBJ2-1
clone_size: .
d_call: .
v_call: TRBV4-1
cdr3_aa: CASSQADDYPFKEQFF
cdr3_nt: TGCGCCAGCAGCCAAGCCGATGACTACCCCTTTAAAGAGCAGTTCTTC

j_call: TRBJ1-1
clone_size: .
d_call: .
v_call: TRBV7-9
cdr3_aa: CASSPRGPTNTEAFF
cdr3_nt: TGTGCCAGCAGCCCTCGGGGTCCAACGAACACTGAAGCTTTCTTT